The 2 T cell receptor beta chains reported below all come from one sample, sequenced in a study of cytotoxic CD8 clonotypes in ibrutinib-treated CLL. Sequenced by immunoSEQ multiplex PCR; TCRdb stores in-frame clones only, minus some. The data show hundreds of thousands of clones, 70% seen once. This specimen was PBMCs, taken after 24 months of ibrutinib treatment. The receptors were sampled from a human donor with chronic lymphocytic leukemia.

This chain joins TRBV27 and TRBJ1-5; D ambiguous. The V end lost 2 bases, the J end lost 3 bases, and 8 bases lay between the germline ends. The CDR3 extends over 14 amino acids. Germline CDR1 and CDR2: MNHEY and SMNVEV (reference sequence). The CDR3 DNA reads TGTGCCAGCAGTTTACTACCCTACAATCAGCCCCAGCATTTT. Translated, it gives CASSLLPYNQPQHF.

Concerning this clone: The germline gene is not matched at one end of the junction; a read error may be the cause. The chain couples TRBV4-1 to TRBJ1-1; the match to TRBD1 covers 8 bases. Germline loops: CDR1 MGHRA, CDR2 YSYEKL. This CDR3 contains 14 residues. CDR3 loop: CASSQTVLTGDVSF. CDR3 nucleotides: TGCGCCAGCAGCCAAACCGTCTTGACAGGGGACGTCTCCTTT.